Shown below are 6 T cell receptor beta chains from a single sample sequenced in a study of blood T cell repertoires in COVID-19. TCRdb's table, derived via immunoSEQ multiplex PCR, lists solely in-frame clones and lacks some. The sample comprises fewer than 45,000 clones, roughly 90% of which are singletons, and roughly an eighth rests with the top ten. The sample taken for sequencing was peripheral blood. All receptors come from a human donor in a cohort sampled during active COVID-19.

The rearrangement links TRBV14 to TRBJ1-1; D not resolved. The V end lost 3 bases, the J end lost 0 bases, and 5 bases lay between the germline ends. CDR1 and CDR2 (germline): SGHDN, FVKESK. The CDR3 sequence is 13 residues long. CDR3 nucleotide sequence: TGTGCCAGCAGCCAGAACTTGAACACTGAAGCTTTCTTT. Translation: CASSQNLNTEAFF.

The gene calls are TRBV5-4 and TRBJ1-2; D might be TRBD1 (5 bases). Germline V gene sequence: CDR1 SGHNT, CDR2 YYREEE (reference sequence). The CDR3 is made up of 13 amino acids. With 4 bases removed from V and 8 bases from J, the gap between germline ends came to 15 bases. As DNA, the CDR3 is TGTGCCAGCAGCCTAACGGGGGGTAAAGGCTACACCTTC. Its protein product is CASSLTGGKGYTF.

This chain uses TRBV4-2 with TRBJ2-2; maybe TRBD1 (5 bases). Germline lookup yields CDR1 LGHNA and CDR2 YNFKEQ. V dropped 2 bases and J dropped 1 base, with 8 bases sitting between them. CDR3 size: 15 residues. In DNA form, the CDR3 reads TGTGCCAGCAGCCAACACAGGATGAACACCGGGGAGCTGTTTTTT. This translates into CASSQHRMNTGELFF.

The genes are TRBV9 and TRBJ1-6; D call uncertain. The CDR3 length is 17 residues. V was clipped by 2 bases and J by 10 bases, with 22 bases between them. Germline V lookup: CDR1 SGDLS, CDR2 YYNGEE. The CDR3 loop reads CASSVVDSRLRVSPLHF. The CDR3 region has the DNA TGTGCCAGCAGCGTTGTGGACTCAAGGCTAAGGGTCTCACCCCTCCACTTT.

The V and J genes are TRBV25-1 and TRBJ2-1, with D tentatively TRBD1 (5 bases). Trimming took off 3 bases at V and 6 bases at J, with 6 bases between the two ends. This CDR3 contains 12 residues. The germline V gene has CDR1 MGHDK and CDR2 SYGVNS. This CDR3 is CASSEGRNEQFF. CDR3 nucleotides: TGTGCCAGCAGTGAGGGGCGCAATGAGCAGTTCTTC.

J is TRBJ2-1 and V is TRBV5-1; D remains ambiguous. Germline V gene sequence: CDR1 SGHRS, CDR2 YFSETQ. The CDR3 sequence is 14 residues long. The ends were cut back, 3 bases at V and 7 bases at J, with 14 bases in the middle. The CDR3 DNA sequence: TGCGCCAGCAGCTCCTCTGTTTCGGTTAATGAGCAGTTCTTC. It encodes CASSSSVSVNEQFF.